The sample holds many counts of the clone carrying this T cell receptor (beta chain). No patient had received any treatment before thyroid surgery. The sample comes from a study of metastatic and nonmetastatic thyroid tumors. CDR3 length equals 12 residues. Germline V gene lookup returns CDR1 DFQATT and CDR2 SNEGSKA (reference sequence). V lost 5 bases and J 1 base, leaving 8 bases between the germline ends. Authors' analysis steps: The study took CDR3 differences across clinicopathological groups and made a distant-metastasis classifier for papillary thyroid cancer from them. MiXCR re-clonotyped the PCR reads for TCRdb. These V and J calls derive from TCRdb rather than the authors' analysis. Of tens of thousands of clones detected, approximately 15% appear once; the ten largest clones hold 20% to 25%.

The sequenced sample consisted of blood. This TCR was recovered from a female donor with papillary thyroid cancer or a benign thyroid nodule (not recorded which). Some clones in this sample may be carry-over from other donors' samples. This sequence joins TRBV20-1 and TRBJ1-1; the D is unclear. DNA of the CDR3: TGCAGTGCTGCCTCTCGGAACACTGAAGCTTTCTTT. Its translation: CSAASRNTEAFF.